The sequence of this TCR beta chain was determined in a study of spatial heterogeneity in lung cancer. General observations from the study: The study found ubiquitous expanded tumor TCRs in blood more at resection than follow-up.

Carried by each TCR cDNA molecule was a unique molecular identifier. TCRdb used MiXCR to reprocess the 5' RACE reads, holding one entry per CDR3 protein. The repertoire holds roughly 70,000 distinct CDR3 sequences, with less than 15% as singletons. The germline V and J ends were trimmed by 0 bases and 3 bases, with 5 bases remaining between them. CDR3 length equals 13 residues. CDR1 and CDR2 from the germline V gene are MNHEY and SMNVEV (reference sequence). The time point here: sample taken at primary tumor resection. TCRs were sequenced from unsorted whole RNA of tumor, nontumor lung or PBMC. Samples came from some 73 TRACERx patients with untreated early-stage lung cancer. This clonotype was found many times. Antigen: not known.

The sequence was collected from a male donor with early-stage non-small cell lung cancer. V usage is TRBV27 and J usage is TRBJ1-2, with D possibly being TRBD1 (5 bases). Specimen: PBMCs, collected at surgery. As DNA, the CDR3 is TGTGCCAGCAGTTTATCGACAGACTATGGCTACACCTTC. The encoded protein is CASSLSTDYGYTF.